The clone carrying this TCR beta chain was seen only a few times. What it recognizes is unknown. Treatment given: randomized to nivolumab then ipilimumab (arm A) or the reverse (arm B). This CDR3 has 14 amino acids. The V end was cut by 5 bases, the J end by 0 bases, with 8 bases between. Germline CDR1 and CDR2: MNHGY and SAAAGT. The assay was immunoSEQ multiplex PCR, and TCRdb's table has in-frame clones only and misses some. The repertoire has 2,000 to 2,500 clones, under 25% of them found once; the top ten carry over 15%. This sample was included in a study of sequential checkpoint blockade in melanoma. Study details: Patients were randomized 1:1 to nivolumab-then-ipilimumab or ipilimumab-then-nivolumab first-line. TCRβ was sequenced from DNA of 90 or so pretreatment tumors.

Study findings and constraints: Tumor T-cell fraction and clonality correlated with PD-L1 and CD8+ counts.

The sample consisted of tumor tissue (inferred from file names), taken from a patient given nivolumab and ipilimumab in sequence. This rearrangement joins TRBV6-8 to TRBJ1-5; no clear D. This TCR came from a human donor with melanoma. CDR3 DNA sequence: TGTGCCAGCAGTCAGCAGAATAGCAATCAGCCCCAGCATTTT. It specifies CASSQQNSNQPQHF.